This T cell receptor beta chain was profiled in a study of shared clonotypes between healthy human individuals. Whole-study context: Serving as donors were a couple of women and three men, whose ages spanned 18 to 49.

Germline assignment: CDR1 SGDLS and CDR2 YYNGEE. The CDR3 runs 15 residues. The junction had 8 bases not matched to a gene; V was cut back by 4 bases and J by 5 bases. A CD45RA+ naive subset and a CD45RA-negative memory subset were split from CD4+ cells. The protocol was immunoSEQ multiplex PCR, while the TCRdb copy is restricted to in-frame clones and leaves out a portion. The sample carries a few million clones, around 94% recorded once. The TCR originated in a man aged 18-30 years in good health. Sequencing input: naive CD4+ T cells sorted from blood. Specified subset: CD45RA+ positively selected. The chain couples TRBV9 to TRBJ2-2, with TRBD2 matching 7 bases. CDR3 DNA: TGTGCCAGCAGCCCGACAACTAGCGCAACCGGGGAGCTGTTTTTT. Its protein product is CASSPTTSATGELFF.